The sequence of this T cell receptor (beta chain) was determined in a study of shared clonotypes between healthy human individuals. Study information: There were three CD4 naive, three CD4 memory, two CD8 naive and one CD8 memory plates per donor.

Broader study findings: Generation probability values for non-shared clonotypes were lower than those for clonotypes shared by all four donors.

Details on this clone: What it binds is not known.

Germline V CDR1 and CDR2: MNHEY, SVGAGI. The V and J ends lost 6 bases and 4 bases, in that order; junction bases with no gene match: 9. The CDR3 totals 15 residues. Study processing details: Filtering differed, since immunoSEQ gave only junction sequences and no quality scores. Data came from immunoSEQ multiplex PCR; TCRdb stores just in-frame clones and leaves some out. V and J calls and clone size are given by that table; D and trimming were obtained from the DNA. The repertoire holds 2 million to 3 million clones, with 80% to 95% as singletons. Specimen: naive CD4+ T cells from PBMCs. Regarding subset: CD45RA+ positively selected. This receptor was identified in a man aged 18 to 29 in good health. Some clones in this sample may be carry-over from other donors' samples. J is TRBJ1-2 and V is TRBV6-5, with TRBD1 identical over 9 bases. The CDR3 loop is CASRSLDRGGYGYTF. CDR3 in DNA: TGTGCCAGCAGAAGCTTGGACAGGGGAGGCTATGGCTACACCTTC.